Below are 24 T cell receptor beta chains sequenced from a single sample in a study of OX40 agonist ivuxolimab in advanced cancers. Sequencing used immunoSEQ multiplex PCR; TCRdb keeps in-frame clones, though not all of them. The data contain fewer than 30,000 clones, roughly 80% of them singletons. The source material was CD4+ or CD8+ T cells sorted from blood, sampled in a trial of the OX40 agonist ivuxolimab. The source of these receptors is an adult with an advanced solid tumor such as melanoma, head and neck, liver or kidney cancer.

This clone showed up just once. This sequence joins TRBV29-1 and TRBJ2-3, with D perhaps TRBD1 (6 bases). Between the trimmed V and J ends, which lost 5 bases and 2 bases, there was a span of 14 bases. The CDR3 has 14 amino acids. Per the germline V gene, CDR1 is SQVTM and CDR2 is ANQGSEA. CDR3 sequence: CSVSSGHNTDTQYF. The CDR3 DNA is TGCAGCGTTTCGTCGGGACACAACACAGATACGCAGTATTTT.

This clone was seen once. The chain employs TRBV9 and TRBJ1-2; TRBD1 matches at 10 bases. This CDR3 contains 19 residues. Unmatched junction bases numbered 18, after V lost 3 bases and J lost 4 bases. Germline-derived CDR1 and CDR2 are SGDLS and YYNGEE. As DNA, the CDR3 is TGTGCCAGCAGCGACCCCAGGGACAGGGGAGTCGATTCGGGCTATGGCTACACCTTC. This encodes CASSDPRDRGVDSGYGYTF. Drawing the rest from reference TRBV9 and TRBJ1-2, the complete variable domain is DSGVTQTPKHLITATGQRVTLRCSPRSGDLSVYWYQQSLDQGLQFLIQYYNGEERAKGNILERFSAQQFPDLHSELNLSSLELGDSALYFCASSDPRDRGVDSGYGYTFGSGTRLTVV.

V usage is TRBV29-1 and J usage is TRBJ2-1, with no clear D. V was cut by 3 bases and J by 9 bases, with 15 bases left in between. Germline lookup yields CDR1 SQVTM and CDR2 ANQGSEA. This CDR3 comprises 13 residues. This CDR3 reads CSVDRAVNAEQFF. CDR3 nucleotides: TGCAGCGTTGACCGGGCGGTGAACGCTGAGCAGTTCTTC.

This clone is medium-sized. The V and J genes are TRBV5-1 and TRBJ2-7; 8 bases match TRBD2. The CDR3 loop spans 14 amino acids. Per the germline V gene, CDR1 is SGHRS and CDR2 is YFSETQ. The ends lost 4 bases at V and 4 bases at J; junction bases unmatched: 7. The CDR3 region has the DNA TGCGCCAGCAGCGCGGGGGGAGAAAGGTACGAGCAGTACTTC. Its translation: CASSAGGERYEQYF.

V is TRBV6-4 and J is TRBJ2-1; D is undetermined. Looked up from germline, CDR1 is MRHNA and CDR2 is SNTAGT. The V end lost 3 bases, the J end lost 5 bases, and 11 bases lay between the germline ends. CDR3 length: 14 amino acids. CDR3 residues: CASSEPTRDNEQFF. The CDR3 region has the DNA TGTGCCAGCAGTGAGCCGACGAGAGACAATGAGCAGTTCTTC.

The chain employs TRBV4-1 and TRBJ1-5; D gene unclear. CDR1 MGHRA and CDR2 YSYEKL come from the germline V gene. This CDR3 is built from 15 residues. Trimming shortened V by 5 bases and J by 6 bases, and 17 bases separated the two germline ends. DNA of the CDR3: TGCGCCAGCAGCTTGCGACAAGAAGATAGTCAGCCCCAGCATTTT. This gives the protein CASSLRQEDSQPQHF.

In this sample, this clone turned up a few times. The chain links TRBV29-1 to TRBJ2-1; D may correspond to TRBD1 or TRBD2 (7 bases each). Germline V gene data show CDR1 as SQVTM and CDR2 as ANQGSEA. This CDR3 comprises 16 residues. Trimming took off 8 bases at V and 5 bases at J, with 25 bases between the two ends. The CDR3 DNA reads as TGCAGCACGTTGGGGGGGACAGTAGCGTTTCACAATGAGCAGTTCTTC. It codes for CSTLGGTVAFHNEQFF.

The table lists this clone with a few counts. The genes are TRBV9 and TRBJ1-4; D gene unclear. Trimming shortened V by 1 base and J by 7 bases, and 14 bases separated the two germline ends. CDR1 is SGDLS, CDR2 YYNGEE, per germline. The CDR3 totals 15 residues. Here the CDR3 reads CASSVTSGWGEKLFF. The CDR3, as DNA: TGTGCCAGCAGCGTAACCTCCGGTTGGGGTGAAAAACTGTTTTTT. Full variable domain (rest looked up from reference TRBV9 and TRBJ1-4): DSGVTQTPKHLITATGQRVTLRCSPRSGDLSVYWYQQSLDQGLQFLIQYYNGEERAKGNILERFSAQQFPDLHSELNLSSLELGDSALYFCASSVTSGWGEKLFFGSGTQLSVL.

This CDR3 reads CASSSQASNTEAFF. For the CDR3, the DNA is TGTGCCAGCAGTTCACAAGCATCGAACACTGAAGCTTTCTTT. V and J are TRBV14 and TRBJ1-1; D is uncertain. The germline V gene has CDR1 SGHDN and CDR2 FVKESK. The CDR3 contains 14 residues. The V end lost 6 bases, the J end lost 1 base, and 12 bases lay between the germline ends.

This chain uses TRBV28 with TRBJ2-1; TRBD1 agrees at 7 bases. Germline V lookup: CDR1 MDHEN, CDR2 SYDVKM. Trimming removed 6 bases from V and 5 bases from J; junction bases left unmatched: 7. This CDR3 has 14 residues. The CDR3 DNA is TGTGCCAGCAGCCCGATGACAGGGAACAATGAGCAGTTCTTC. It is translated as CASSPMTGNNEQFF.

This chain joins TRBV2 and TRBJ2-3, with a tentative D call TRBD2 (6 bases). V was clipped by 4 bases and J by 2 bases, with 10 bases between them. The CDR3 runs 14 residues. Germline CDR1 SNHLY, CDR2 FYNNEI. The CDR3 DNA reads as TGTGCCAGCAGTGTCCTAGCGAACACAGATACGCAGTATTTT. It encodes CASSVLANTDTQYF.

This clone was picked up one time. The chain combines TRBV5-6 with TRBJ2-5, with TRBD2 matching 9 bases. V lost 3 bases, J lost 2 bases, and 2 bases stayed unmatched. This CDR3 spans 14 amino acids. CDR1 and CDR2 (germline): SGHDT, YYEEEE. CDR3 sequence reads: CASSSTSGQETQYF. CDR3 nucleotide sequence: TGTGCCAGCAGCTCGACTAGCGGTCAAGAGACCCAGTACTTC.

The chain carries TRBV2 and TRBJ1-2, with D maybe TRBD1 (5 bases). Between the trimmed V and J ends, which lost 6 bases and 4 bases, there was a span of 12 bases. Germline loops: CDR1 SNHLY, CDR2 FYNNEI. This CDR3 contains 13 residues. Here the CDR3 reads CASRGTDFYGYTF. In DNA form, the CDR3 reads TGTGCCAGCAGGGGGACGGACTTCTATGGCTACACCTTC.

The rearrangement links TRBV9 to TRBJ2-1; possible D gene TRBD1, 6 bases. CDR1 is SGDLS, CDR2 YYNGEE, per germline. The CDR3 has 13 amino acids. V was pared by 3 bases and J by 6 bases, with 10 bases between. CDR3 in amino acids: CASSGGHSNEQFF. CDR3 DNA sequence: TGTGCCAGCAGCGGGGGACACAGCAATGAGCAGTTCTTC.

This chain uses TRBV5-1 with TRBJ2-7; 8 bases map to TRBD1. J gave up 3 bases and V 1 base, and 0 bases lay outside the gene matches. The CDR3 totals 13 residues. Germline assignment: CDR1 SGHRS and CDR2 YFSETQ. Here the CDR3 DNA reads TGCGCCAGCAGCTTGACAGGGGGCTACGAGCAGTACTTC. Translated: CASSLTGGYEQYF.

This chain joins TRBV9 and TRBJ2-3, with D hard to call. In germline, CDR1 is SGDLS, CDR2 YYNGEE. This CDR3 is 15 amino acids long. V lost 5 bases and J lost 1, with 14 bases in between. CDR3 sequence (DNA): TGTGCCAGCAGAGCCATCCAATCCGGCACAGATACGCAGTATTTT. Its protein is CASRAIQSGTDTQYF.

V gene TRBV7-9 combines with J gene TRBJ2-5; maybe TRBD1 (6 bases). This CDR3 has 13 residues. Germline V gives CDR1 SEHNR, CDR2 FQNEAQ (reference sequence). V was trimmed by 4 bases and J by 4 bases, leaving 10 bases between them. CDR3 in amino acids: CASSSGTLETQYF. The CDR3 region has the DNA TGTGCCAGCAGCTCCGGGACACTAGAGACCCAGTACTTC. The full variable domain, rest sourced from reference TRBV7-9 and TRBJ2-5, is DTGVSQNPRHKITKRGQNVTFRCDPISEHNRLYWYRQTLGQGPEFLTYFQNEAQLEKSRLLSDRFSAERPKGSFSTLEIQRTEQGDSAMYLCASSSGTLETQYFGPGTRLLVL.

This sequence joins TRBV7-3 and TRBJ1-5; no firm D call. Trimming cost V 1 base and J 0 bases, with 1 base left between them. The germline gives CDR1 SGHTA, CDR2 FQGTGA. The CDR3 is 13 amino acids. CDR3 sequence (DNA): TGTGCCAGCAGCTTAAATAGCAATCAGCCCCAGCATTTT. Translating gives CASSLNSNQPQHF.

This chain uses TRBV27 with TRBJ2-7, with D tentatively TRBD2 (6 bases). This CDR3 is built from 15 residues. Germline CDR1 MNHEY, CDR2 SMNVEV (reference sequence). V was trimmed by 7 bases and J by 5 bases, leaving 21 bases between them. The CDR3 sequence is CASTHFGWGRHEQYF. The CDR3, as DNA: TGTGCCAGCACCCATTTTGGTTGGGGGAGGCACGAGCAGTACTTC.

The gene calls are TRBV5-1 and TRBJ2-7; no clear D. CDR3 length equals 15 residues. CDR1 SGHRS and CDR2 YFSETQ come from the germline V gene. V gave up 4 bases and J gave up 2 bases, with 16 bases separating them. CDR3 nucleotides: TGCGCCAGCAGCGCCGGGCCCGAGACCGCCTACGAGCAGTACTTC. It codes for CASSAGPETAYEQYF.

CDR3: CASGLGPYEQYF. The DNA for the CDR3 is TGTGCTAGTGGTTTGGGACCATACGAGCAGTACTTC. The chain has TRBV12-5 and TRBJ2-7; D is undetermined. The CDR3 length is 12 residues. CDR1 and CDR2 (germline): LGHNT, FRNRAP. Trimming shortened V by 1 base and J by 4 bases, and 5 bases separated the two germline ends.

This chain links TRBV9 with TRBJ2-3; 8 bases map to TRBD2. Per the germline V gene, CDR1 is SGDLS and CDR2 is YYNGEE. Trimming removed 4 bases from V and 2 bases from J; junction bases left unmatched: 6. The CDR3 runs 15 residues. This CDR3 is CASSLGTRFTDTQYF. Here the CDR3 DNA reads TGTGCCAGCAGCCTTGGGACTAGGTTCACAGATACGCAGTATTTT.

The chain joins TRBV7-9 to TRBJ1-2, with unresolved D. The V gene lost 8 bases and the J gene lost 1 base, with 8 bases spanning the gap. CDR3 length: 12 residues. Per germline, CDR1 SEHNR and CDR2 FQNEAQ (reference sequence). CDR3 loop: CASQELNYGYTF. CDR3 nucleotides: TGTGCCAGCCAGGAGCTTAACTATGGCTACACCTTC.

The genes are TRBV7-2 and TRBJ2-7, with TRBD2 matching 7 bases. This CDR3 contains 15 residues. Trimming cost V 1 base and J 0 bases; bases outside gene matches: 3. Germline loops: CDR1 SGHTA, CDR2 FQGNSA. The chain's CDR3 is CASSLVLAVSYEQYF. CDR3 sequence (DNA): TGTGCCAGCAGCTTAGTTCTAGCGGTCTCCTACGAGCAGTACTTC. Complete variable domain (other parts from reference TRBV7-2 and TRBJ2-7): GAGVSQSPSNKVTEKGKDVELRCDPISGHTALYWYRQSLGQGLEFLIYFQGNSAPDKSGLPSDRFSAERTGGSVSTLTIQRTQQEDSAVYLCASSLVLAVSYEQYFGPGTRLTVT.